Below, 8 T cell receptor beta chains from the same sample are listed, as sequenced in a study of blood T cell repertoires in COVID-19. Here immunoSEQ multiplex PCR was the method, and the copy in TCRdb shows in-frame clones only, minus some. Among some 200,000 clones listed, 84% were seen once. The sample taken for sequencing was peripheral blood. The receptors derive from a woman between 50 and 59 years old with active or convalescent COVID-19.

The V gene is TRBV5-4, the J gene TRBJ2-3, with 11 bases fitting TRBD2. V dropped 0 bases and J dropped 4; count of bases not matched to a gene: 1. CDR1 is SGHNT and CDR2 is YYREEE in the germline V gene (reference sequence). This CDR3 is built from 15 residues. The CDR3 region is CASSLASGGPDTQYF. CDR3 in DNA: TGTGCCAGCAGCTTGGCTAGCGGGGGGCCAGATACGCAGTATTTT.

J is TRBJ1-1 and V is TRBV19, with a weak D call TRBD1 (6 bases). Germline-derived CDR1 and CDR2 are LNHDA and SQIVND (reference sequence). The CDR3 extends over 15 amino acids. Trimming removed 8 bases from V and 4 bases from J, with 20 bases in between. The DNA for the CDR3 is TGTGCCAGTTTGGCTAAAGGGGGGGGGACCACTGAAGCTTTCTTT. Translating gives CASLAKGGGTTEAFF. Combining the CDR3 with reference TRBV19 and TRBJ1-1 gives the whole variable domain DGGITQSPKYLFRKEGQNVTLSCEQNLNHDAMYWYRQDPGQGLRLIYYSQIVNDFQKGDIAEGYSVSREKKESFPLTVTSAQKNPTAFYLCASLAKGGGTTEAFFGQGTRLTVV.

V is TRBV6-5 and J is TRBJ1-1; unclear D gene. V shed 2 bases and J shed 3 bases, with 7 bases lying between them. This CDR3 contains 13 residues. CDR1 and CDR2 from the germline V gene are MNHEY and SVGAGI. In DNA, the CDR3 is TGTGCCAGCAGTTACGGGGAGGACACTGAAGCTTTCTTT. Protein: CASSYGEDTEAFF.

This rearrangement joins TRBV7-2 to TRBJ2-5; tentatively, D is TRBD2 (6 bases). The CDR3 is made up of 13 amino acids. Germline values: CDR1 SGHTA, CDR2 FQGNSA. The V end lost 3 bases, the J end lost 1 base, and 6 bases lay between the germline ends. CDR3 bases: TGTGCCAGCAGCTTGGGACTCCAAGAGACCCAGTACTTC. Translating gives CASSLGLQETQYF.

This chain uses TRBV19 with TRBJ2-1, with D possibly being TRBD1 (6 bases). V was shortened by 0 bases and J by 10 bases, with 13 bases between the two germline ends. Germline V lookup: CDR1 LNHDA, CDR2 SQIVND (reference sequence). The CDR3 is 14 residues long. The DNA for the CDR3 is TGTGCCAGTAGTATAGAATACAGGGTAATCGAGCAGTTCTTC. Protein: CASSIEYRVIEQFF.

The rearrangement links TRBV6-4 to TRBJ2-7; 10 positions agree with TRBD1. Germline CDR1 and CDR2: MRHNA and SNTAGT. Trimming at V came to 5 bases and at J to 1 base, leaving 8 bases not matched to a gene. The CDR3 is 16 residues long. The CDR3 region is CASSKRGDRGSYEQYV. The CDR3 coding sequence is TGTGCCAGCAGTAAACGGGGGGACAGGGGTTCCTACGAGCAGTACGTC.

CDR3 DNA sequence: TGTGCCAGCAGCCGGACTCCCGGGGCCGGAGGGGAAAAACTGTTTTTT. This translates into CASSRTPGAGGEKLFF. The rearrangement joins TRBV3-1 (or the pseudogene TRBV3-2) to TRBJ1-4, with D possibly being TRBD1 (5 bases). This CDR3 region has 16 residues. CDR1 is LGHDT and CDR2 is YNNKEL in the germline V gene (reference sequence). V was shortened by 4 bases and J by 8 bases, with 20 bases between the two germline ends.

The genes are TRBV2 and TRBJ2-4; tentative D call: TRBD2 (6 bases). Germline-derived CDR1 and CDR2 are SNHLY and FYNNEI. Trimming took 3 bases from V and 0 from J, leaving 9 bases between them. CDR3 length equals 15 residues. The DNA of the CDR3 is TGTGCCAGCAGTGATAGCGGATTAGCCAAAAACATTCAGTACTTC. Residues: CASSDSGLAKNIQYF.